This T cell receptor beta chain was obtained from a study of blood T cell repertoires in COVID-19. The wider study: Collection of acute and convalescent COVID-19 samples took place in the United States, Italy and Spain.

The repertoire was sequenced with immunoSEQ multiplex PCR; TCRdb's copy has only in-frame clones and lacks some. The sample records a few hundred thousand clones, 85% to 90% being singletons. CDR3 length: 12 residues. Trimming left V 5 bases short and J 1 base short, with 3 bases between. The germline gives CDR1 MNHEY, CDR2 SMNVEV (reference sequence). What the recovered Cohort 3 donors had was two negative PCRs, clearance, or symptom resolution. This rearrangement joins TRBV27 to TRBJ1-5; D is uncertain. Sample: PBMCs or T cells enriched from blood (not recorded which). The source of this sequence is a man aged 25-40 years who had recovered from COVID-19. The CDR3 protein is CASSPSNQPQHF. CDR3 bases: TGTGCCAGCAGTCCAAGCAATCAGCCCCAGCATTTT.